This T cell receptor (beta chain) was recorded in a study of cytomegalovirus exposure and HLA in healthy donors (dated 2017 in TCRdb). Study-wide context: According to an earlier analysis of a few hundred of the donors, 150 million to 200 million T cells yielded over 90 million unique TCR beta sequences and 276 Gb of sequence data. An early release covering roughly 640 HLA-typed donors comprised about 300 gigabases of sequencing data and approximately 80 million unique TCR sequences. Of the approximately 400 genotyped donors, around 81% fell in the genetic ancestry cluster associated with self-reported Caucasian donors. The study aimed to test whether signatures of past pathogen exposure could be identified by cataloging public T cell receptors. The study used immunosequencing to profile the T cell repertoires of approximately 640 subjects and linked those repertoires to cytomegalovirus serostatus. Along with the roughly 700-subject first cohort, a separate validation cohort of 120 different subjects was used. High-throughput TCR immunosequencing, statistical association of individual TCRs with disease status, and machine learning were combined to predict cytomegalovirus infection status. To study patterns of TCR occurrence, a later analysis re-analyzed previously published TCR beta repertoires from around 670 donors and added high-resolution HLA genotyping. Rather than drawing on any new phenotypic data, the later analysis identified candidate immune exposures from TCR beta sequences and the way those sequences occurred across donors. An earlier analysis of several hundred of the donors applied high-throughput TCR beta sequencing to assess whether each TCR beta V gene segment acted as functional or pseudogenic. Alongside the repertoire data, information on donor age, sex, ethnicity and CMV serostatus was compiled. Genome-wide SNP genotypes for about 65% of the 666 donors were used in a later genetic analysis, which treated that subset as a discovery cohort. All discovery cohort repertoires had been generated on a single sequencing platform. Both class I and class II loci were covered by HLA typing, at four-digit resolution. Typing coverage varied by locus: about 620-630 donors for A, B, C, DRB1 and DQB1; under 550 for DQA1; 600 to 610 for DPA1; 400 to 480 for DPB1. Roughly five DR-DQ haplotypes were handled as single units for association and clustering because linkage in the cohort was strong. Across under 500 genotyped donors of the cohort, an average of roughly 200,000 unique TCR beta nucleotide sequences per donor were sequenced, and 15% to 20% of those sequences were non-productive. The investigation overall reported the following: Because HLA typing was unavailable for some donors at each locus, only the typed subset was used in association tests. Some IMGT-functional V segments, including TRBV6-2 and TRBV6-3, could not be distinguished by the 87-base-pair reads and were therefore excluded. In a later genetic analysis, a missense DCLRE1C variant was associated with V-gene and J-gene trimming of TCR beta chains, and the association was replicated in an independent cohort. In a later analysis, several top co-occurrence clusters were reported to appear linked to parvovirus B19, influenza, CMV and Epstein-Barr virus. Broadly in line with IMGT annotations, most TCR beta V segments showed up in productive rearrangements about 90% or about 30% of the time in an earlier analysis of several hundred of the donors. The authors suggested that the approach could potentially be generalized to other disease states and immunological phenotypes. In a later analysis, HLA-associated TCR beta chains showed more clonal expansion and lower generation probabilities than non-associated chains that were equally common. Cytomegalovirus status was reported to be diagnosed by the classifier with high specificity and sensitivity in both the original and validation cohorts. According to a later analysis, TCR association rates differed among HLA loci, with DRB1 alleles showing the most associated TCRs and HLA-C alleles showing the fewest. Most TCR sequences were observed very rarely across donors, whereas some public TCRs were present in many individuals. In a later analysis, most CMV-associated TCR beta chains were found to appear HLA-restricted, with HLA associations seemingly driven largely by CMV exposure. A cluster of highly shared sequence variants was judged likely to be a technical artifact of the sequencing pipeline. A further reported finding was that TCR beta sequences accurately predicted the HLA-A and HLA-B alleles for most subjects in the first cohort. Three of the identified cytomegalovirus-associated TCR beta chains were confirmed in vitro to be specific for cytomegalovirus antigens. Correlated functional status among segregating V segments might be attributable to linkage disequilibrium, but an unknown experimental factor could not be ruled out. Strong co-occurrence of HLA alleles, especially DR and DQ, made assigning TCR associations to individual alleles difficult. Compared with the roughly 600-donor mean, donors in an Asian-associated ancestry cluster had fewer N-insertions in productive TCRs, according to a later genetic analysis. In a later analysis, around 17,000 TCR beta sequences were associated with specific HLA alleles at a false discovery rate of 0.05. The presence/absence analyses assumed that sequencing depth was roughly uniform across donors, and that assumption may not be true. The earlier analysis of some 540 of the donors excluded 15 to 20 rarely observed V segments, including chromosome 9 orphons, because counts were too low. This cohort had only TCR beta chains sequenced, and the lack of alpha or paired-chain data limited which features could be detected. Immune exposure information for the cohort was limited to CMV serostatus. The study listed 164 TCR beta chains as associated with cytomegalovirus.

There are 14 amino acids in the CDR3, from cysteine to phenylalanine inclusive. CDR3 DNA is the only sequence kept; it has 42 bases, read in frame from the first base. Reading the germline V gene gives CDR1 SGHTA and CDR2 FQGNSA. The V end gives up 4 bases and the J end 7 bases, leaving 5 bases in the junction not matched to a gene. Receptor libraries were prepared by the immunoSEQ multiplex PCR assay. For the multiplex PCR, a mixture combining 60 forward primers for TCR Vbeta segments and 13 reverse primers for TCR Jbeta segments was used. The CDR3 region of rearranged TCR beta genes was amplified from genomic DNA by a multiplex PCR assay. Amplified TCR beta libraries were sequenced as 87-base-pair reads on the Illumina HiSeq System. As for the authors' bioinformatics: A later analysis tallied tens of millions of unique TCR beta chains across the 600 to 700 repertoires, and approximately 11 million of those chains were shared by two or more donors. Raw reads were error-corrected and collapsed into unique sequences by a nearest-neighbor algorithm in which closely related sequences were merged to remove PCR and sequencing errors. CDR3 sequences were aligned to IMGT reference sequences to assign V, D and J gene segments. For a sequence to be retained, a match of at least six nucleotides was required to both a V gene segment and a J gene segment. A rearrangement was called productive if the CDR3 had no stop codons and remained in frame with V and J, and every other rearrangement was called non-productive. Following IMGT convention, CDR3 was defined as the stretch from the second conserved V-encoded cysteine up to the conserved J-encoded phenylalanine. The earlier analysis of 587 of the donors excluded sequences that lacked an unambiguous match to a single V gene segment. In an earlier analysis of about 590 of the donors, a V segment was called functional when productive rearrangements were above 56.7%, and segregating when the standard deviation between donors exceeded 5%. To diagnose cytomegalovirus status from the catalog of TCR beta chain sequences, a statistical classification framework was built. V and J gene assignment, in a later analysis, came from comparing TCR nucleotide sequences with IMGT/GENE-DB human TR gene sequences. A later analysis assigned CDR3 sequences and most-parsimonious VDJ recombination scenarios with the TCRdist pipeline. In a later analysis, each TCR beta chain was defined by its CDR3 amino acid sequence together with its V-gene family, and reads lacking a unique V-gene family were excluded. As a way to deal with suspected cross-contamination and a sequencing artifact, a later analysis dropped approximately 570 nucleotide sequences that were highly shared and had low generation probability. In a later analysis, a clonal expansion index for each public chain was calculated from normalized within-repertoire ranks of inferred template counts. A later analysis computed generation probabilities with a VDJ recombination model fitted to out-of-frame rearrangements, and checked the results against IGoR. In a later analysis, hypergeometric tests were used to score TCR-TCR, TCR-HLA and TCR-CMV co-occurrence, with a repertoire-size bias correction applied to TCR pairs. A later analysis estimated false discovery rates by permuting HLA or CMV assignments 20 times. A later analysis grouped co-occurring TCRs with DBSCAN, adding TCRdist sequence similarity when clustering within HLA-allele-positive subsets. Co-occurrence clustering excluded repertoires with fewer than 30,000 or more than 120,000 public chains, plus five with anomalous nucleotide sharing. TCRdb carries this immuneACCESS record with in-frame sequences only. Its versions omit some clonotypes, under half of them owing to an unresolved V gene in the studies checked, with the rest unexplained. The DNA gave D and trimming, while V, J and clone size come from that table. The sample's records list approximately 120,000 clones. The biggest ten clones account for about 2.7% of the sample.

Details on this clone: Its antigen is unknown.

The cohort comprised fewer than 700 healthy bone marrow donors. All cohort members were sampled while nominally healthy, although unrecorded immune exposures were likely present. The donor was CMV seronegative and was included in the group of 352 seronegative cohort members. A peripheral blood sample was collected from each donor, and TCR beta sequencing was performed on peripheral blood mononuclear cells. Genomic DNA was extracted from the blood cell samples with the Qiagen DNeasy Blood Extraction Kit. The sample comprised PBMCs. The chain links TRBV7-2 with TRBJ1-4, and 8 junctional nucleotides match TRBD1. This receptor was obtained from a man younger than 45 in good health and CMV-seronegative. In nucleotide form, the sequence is TGTGCCAGCAGCTCAATTACAGGGGGTGAAAAACTGTTTTTT. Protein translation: CASSSITGGEKLFF.